This record concerns one T cell receptor beta chain sequence. Germline V gene data show CDR1 as SGDLS and CDR2 as YYNGEE. The ends were cut back, 3 bases at V and 4 bases at J, with 10 bases in the middle. The CDR3 totals 14 residues. Measured with immunoSEQ multiplex PCR; TCRdb has only the in-frame clones, and not every one. Here the sample spans tens of thousands of clones, 80% to 95% being singletons. The sample originates from a study of blood T cell repertoires in COVID-19. Study summary: Sources were T cells, B-cell-depleted T cells, or PBMCs; the material itself was cDNA or gDNA.

The chain links TRBV9 to TRBJ2-2; D possibly corresponds to TRBD1 (5 bases). Sequencing input: peripheral blood. This sequence originates from a human donor in a cohort sampled during active COVID-19. CDR3 nucleotides: TGTGCCAGCAGCGGTACAGGTTCCACCGGGGAGCTGTTTTTT. Its protein is CASSGTGSTGELFF.